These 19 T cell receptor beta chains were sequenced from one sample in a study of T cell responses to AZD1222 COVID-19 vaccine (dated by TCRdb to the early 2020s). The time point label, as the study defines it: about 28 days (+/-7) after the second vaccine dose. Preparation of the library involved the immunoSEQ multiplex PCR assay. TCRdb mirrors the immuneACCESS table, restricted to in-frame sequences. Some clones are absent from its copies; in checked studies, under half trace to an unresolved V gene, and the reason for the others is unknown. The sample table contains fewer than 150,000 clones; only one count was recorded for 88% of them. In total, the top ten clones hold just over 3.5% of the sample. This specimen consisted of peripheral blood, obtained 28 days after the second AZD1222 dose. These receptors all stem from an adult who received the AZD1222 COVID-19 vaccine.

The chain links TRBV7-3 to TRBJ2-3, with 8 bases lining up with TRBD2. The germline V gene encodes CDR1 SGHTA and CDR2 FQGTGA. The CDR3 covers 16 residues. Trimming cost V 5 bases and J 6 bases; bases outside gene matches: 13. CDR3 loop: CASSQLAVRGLDTQYF. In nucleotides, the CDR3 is TGTGCCAGCAGCCAACTAGCGGTTCGAGGGCTGGATACGCAGTATTTT.

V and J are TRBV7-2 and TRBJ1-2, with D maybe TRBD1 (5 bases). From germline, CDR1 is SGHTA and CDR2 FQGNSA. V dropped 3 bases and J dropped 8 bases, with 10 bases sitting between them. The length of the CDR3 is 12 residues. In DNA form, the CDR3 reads TGTGCCAGCAGCTTCCCCCAGGGAGGCTACACCTTC. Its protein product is CASSFPQGGYTF.

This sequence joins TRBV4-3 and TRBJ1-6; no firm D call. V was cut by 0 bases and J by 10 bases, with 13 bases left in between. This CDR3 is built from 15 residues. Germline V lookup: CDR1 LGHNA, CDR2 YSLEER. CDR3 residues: CASSQDHQLGSPLHF. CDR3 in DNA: TGCGCCAGCAGCCAAGATCACCAGCTGGGATCACCCCTCCACTTT.

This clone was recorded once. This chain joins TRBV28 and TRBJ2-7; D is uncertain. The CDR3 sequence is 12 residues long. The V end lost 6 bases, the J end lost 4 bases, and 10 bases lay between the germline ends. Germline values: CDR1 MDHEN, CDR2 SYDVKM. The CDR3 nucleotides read TGTGCCAGCAGATACTCCGAATACGAGCAGTACTTC. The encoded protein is CASRYSEYEQYF.

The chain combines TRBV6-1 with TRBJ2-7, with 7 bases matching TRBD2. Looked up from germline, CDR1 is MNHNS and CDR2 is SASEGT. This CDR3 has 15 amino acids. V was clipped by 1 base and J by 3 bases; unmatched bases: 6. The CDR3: CASSEVGGGYYEQYF. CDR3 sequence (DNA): TGTGCCAGCAGTGAAGTCGGCGGGGGTTACTACGAGCAGTACTTC.

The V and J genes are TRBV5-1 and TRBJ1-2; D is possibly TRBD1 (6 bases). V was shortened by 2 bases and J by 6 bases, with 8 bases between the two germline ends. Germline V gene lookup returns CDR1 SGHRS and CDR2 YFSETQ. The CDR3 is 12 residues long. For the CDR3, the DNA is TGCGCCAGCAGCTTACAGGGCCATGGCTACACCTTC. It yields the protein CASSLQGHGYTF.

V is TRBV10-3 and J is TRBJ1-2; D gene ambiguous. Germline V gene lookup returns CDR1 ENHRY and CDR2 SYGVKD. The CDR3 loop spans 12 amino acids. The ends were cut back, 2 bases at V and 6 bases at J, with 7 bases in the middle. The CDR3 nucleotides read TGTGCCATCAGTGAGGGGTCGCATGGCTACACCTTC. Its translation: CAISEGSHGYTF.

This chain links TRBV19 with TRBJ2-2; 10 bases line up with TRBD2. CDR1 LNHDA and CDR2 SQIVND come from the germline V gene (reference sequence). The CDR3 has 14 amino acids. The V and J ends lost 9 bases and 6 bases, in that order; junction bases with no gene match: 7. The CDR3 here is CASRWGTSAGELFF. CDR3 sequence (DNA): TGTGCCAGCAGATGGGGGACTAGCGCCGGGGAGCTGTTTTTT. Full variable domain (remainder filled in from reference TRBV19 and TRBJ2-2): DGGITQSPKYLFRKEGQNVTLSCEQNLNHDAMYWYRQDPGQGLRLIYYSQIVNDFQKGDIAEGYSVSREKKESFPLTVTSAQKNPTAFYLCASRWGTSAGELFFGEGSRLTVL.

CDR3 region: CASSLALGPYEQYF. Here the CDR3 DNA reads TGTGCCAGCAGCTTAGCTCTCGGGCCCTACGAGCAGTACTTC. The V call is TRBV14, the J call TRBJ2-7; D is ambiguous. Germline V gene sequence: CDR1 SGHDN, CDR2 FVKESK. The CDR3 is made up of 14 amino acids. V lost 5 bases to trimming and J lost 2 bases, with 13 bases between them.

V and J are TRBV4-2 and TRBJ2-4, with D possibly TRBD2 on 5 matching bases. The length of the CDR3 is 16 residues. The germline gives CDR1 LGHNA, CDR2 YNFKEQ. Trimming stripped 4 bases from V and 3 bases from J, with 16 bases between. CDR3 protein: CASSPSEGFVKNIQYF. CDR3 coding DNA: TGTGCCAGCAGCCCCTCTGAGGGTTTTGTCAAAAACATTCAGTACTTC.

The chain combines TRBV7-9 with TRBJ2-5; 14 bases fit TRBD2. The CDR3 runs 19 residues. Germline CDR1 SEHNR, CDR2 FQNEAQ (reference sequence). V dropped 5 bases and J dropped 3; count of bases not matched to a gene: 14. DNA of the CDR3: TGTGCCAGCAGCGCGCGGACTAGCGGGGGGCCAATCCCCAAAGAGACCCAGTACTTC. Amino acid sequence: CASSARTSGGPIPKETQYF.

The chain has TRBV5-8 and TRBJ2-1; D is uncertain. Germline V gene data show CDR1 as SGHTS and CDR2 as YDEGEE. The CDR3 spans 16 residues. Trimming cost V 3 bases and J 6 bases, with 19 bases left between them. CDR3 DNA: TGTGCCAGCAGCTCAGAGGCAGGCCTTGTAATCAATGAGCAGTTCTTC. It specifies CASSSEAGLVINEQFF.

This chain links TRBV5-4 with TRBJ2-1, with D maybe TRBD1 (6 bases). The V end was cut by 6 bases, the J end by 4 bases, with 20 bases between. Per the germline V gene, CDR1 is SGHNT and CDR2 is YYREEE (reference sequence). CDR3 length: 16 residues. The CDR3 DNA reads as TGTGCCAGCACCTCCCTAGACAGGCGCCCATACAATGAGCAGTTCTTC. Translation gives CASTSLDRRPYNEQFF.

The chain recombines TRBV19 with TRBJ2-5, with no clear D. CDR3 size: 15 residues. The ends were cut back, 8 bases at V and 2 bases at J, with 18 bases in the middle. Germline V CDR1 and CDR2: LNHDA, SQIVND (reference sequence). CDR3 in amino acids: CASGDSGRPQETQYF. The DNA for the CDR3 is TGTGCCAGTGGAGACTCCGGACGGCCTCAAGAGACCCAGTACTTC.

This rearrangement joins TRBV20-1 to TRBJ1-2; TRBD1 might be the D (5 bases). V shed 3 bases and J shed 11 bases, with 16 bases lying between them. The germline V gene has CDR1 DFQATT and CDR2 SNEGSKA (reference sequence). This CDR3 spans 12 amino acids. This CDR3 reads CSASRGGRGYTF. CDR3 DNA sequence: TGCAGTGCTAGTCGGGGTGGAAGGGGTTACACCTTC.

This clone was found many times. This chain's CDR3 is CATSESGYRTDTQYF. CDR3 nucleotides: TGTGCCACCAGCGAGAGCGGGTACCGCACAGATACGCAGTATTTT. J is TRBJ2-3 and V is TRBV15, with D possibly matching TRBD2 (6 bases). Germline CDR1 reads LNHNV; CDR2 reads YYDKDF (reference sequence). The ends were cut back, 5 bases at V and 1 base at J, with 13 bases in the middle. CDR3 size: 15 residues. The variable domain in full, completed from reference TRBV15 and TRBJ2-3, reads DAMVIQNPRYQVTQFGKPVTLSCSQTLNHNVMYWYQQKSSQAPKLLFHYYDKDFNNEADTPDNFQSRRPNTSFCFLDIRSPGLGDTAMYLCATSESGYRTDTQYFGPGTRLTVL.

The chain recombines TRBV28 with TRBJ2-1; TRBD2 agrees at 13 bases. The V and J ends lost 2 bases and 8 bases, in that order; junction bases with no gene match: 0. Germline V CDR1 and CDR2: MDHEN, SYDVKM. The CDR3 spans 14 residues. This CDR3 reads CASSLGLAGDEQFF. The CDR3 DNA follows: TGTGCCAGCAGTTTAGGACTAGCGGGAGATGAGCAGTTCTTC.

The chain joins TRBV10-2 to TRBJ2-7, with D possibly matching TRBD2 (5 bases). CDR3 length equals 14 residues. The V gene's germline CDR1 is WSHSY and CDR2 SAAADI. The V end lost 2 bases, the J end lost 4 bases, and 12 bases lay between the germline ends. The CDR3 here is CASSEEGRRYEQYF. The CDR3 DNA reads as TGCGCCAGCAGTGAGGAGGGTAGAAGGTACGAGCAGTACTTC.

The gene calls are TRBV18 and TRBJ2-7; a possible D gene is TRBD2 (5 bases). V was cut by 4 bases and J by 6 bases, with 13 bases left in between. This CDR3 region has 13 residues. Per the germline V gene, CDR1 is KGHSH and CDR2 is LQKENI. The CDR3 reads CASSRGLASEQYF. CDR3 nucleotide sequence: TGTGCCAGCTCACGAGGGCTAGCCTCCGAGCAGTACTTC.